These 17 T cell receptor beta chains originate from one sample sequenced in a study of T cells after yellow fever vaccination. TCRdb analysed the 5' RACE reads with MiXCR anew, one entry per CDR3 protein. The profile covers about 69,000 distinct CDR3 sequences, with around 6.2% appearing a single time and less than 2.5% taken by the ten largest. The sequencing used CD4+ T cells sorted from PBMCs, collected less than 16 days after the first yellow fever vaccination. The receptor source for this set is a man aged 18 to 30 who received the YFV17D yellow fever vaccine.

This clonotype was detected many times. The rearrangement joins TRBV4-2 to TRBJ1-5, with 7 nucleotides matching TRBD1. Germline CDR1 reads LGHNA; CDR2 reads YNFKEQ. This CDR3 spans 17 amino acids. Unmatched junction bases numbered 11, after V lost 1 base and J lost 5 bases. The CDR3 nucleotides are TGTGCCAGCAGCCAAGTACTGAGGGGGCGGGTGGATCAGCCCCAGCATTTT. Protein product: CASSQVLRGRVDQPQHF.

This clonotype has a count of ten or more. The V call is TRBV10-3, the J call TRBJ2-1; no definite D call. Looked up from germline, CDR1 is ENHRY and CDR2 is SYGVKD. Trimming shortened V by 0 bases and J by 10 bases, and 7 bases separated the two germline ends. CDR3 length: 12 residues. The CDR3 sequence: CAISESGWEQFF. DNA of the CDR3: TGTGCCATCAGTGAGTCGGGCTGGGAGCAGTTCTTC.

This clonotype was counted at least ten times. This sequence joins TRBV14 and TRBJ2-7, with a weak D call TRBD1 (5 bases). The germline V and J ends were trimmed by 1 base and 2 bases, with 15 bases remaining between them. CDR3 length: 16 residues. Germline V gene sequence: CDR1 SGHDN, CDR2 FVKESK. The CDR3 DNA sequence: TGTGCCAGCAGCCAAGCTTTAGGGGCCGTAGCCTACGAGCAGTACTTC. Translation: CASSQALGAVAYEQYF.

This clonotype was counted many times. The chain joins TRBV18 to TRBJ2-1; D may be TRBD2 (6 bases). V was cut by 3 bases and J by 3 bases, with 21 bases left in between. The CDR3 has 18 amino acids. In germline, CDR1 is KGHSH, CDR2 LQKENI. The CDR3 nucleotides read TGTGCCAGCTCACCCACGGAGGGCCTTGGAGGTGTCTACAATGAGCAGTTCTTC. Translation gives CASSPTEGLGGVYNEQFF.

Ten or more counts support this clonotype. The V and J genes are TRBV7-2 and TRBJ2-3; D unresolved. V lost 4 bases and J lost 0, with 14 bases in between. CDR3 length equals 16 residues. Germline-derived CDR1 and CDR2 are SGHTA and FQGNSA. The CDR3 nucleotides are TGTGCCAGCAGCTCCGGGCTGTGGGCTAGCACAGATACGCAGTATTTT. Translation: CASSSGLWASTDTQYF.

This clonotype occurred many times. The chain uses TRBV4-2 and TRBJ1-2; D not certain. The CDR3 spans 16 residues. Germline V gene lookup returns CDR1 LGHNA and CDR2 YNFKEQ. V lost 0 bases, J lost 4 bases, and 15 bases lay in between. The CDR3 sequence is CASSQDQGILPYGYTF. The CDR3 DNA follows: TGTGCCAGCAGCCAAGATCAAGGGATACTTCCCTATGGCTACACCTTC.

This clonotype was counted many times. V usage is TRBV7-2 and J usage is TRBJ2-7, with 7 bases matching TRBD1. Per the germline V gene, CDR1 is SGHTA and CDR2 is FQGNSA. The ends lost 2 bases at V and 0 bases at J; junction bases unmatched: 1. CDR3 length equals 14 residues. The CDR3 sequence is CASSLRDSSYEQYF. The CDR3 DNA follows: TGTGCCAGCAGCTTACGGGACAGCTCCTACGAGCAGTACTTC. Full variable domain (outside the CDR3, taken from reference TRBV7-2 and TRBJ2-7): GAGVSQSPSNKVTEKGKDVELRCDPISGHTALYWYRQSLGQGLEFLIYFQGNSAPDKSGLPSDRFSAERTGGSVSTLTIQRTQQEDSAVYLCASSLRDSSYEQYFGPGTRLTVT.

This clonotype was counted a few times. The V and J genes are TRBV19 and TRBJ2-7, with D perhaps being TRBD1 or TRBD2 (5 bases each). Germline V gene sequence: CDR1 LNHDA, CDR2 SQIVND (reference sequence). The CDR3 totals 14 residues. Trimming cost V 5 bases and J 7 bases, with 18 bases left between them. CDR3 sequence (DNA): TGTGCCAGTAGTGACCGGGGCACCTTAGGGGAGCAGTACTTC. This codes for CASSDRGTLGEQYF.

This sequence joins TRBV20-1 and TRBJ2-5; 10 bases agree with TRBD2. The CDR3 sequence is 15 residues long. The V segment lost 3 bases and the J segment 6 bases; nucleotides outside the gene matches: 10. CDR1 is DFQATT, CDR2 SNEGSKA, per germline (reference sequence). In DNA, the CDR3 is TGCAGTGCTAGTGCCACTAGCGGGGTGCGAAAGACCCAGTACTTC. It yields the protein CSASATSGVRKTQYF.

This clonotype has a count of ten or more. Here the CDR3 DNA reads TGTGCCAGCAGCTCCACGGTGGGGACGGCCGGGGAGCTGTTTTTT. It translates to CASSSTVGTAGELFF. The rearrangement uses TRBV7-3 and TRBJ2-2; D tentatively reads TRBD1 or TRBD2 (5 bases each). Germline V lookup: CDR1 SGHTA, CDR2 FQGTGA. V dropped 4 bases and J dropped 6 bases, with 15 bases sitting between them. This CDR3 region has 15 residues.

This clonotype has a handful of counts. The chain links TRBV6-1 to TRBJ1-5, with unresolved D. Germline CDR1 and CDR2: MNHNS and SASEGT. This CDR3 comprises 12 residues. V dropped 7 bases and J dropped 4 bases, with 8 bases sitting between them. For the CDR3, the DNA is TGTGCCAGCAATACGGTAAATCAGCCCCAGCATTTT. Its protein product is CASNTVNQPQHF.

The rearrangement joins TRBV7-9 to TRBJ2-5; 7 nucleotides match TRBD2. J was trimmed by 10 bases and V by 10 bases; bases with no gene match: 12. CDR1 and CDR2 from the germline V gene are SEHNR and FQNEAQ (reference sequence). The CDR3 contains 12 residues. The CDR3 DNA is TGTGCCATGGGCCCCGGGCGGGAGTGCCAGTACTTC. Translation gives CAMGPGRECQYF.

This clonotype was seen ten or more times. Sequence at one end of the junction differs from germline and may be a read error. V is TRBV6-1 and J is TRBJ2-6, with D perhaps being TRBD1 or TRBD2 (5 bases each). The germline V gene encodes CDR1 MNHNS and CDR2 SASEGT. The CDR3 is 19 residues long. The CDR3 DNA is TGTGCCATCAGTGAAGCCCCGGGGCAGGCCTTCTCTGGGGCCAACGTCCTGACTTTC. Its translation is CAISEAPGQAFSGANVLTF.

This clonotype was seen repeatedly, ten times or more. The J gene is TRBJ2-5, the V gene TRBV7-2; 9 bases agree with TRBD1. The CDR3 runs 17 residues. Germline V gene sequence: CDR1 SGHTA, CDR2 FQGNSA. Trimming removed 5 bases from V and 7 bases from J; junction bases left unmatched: 17. The CDR3 DNA follows: TGTGCCAGCAGCCTTCCGGGACAGGGCTTGCTTGGCGGGACCCAGTACTTC. It yields the protein CASSLPGQGLLGGTQYF.

The table lists this clonotype with many counts. J is TRBJ1-1 and V is TRBV25-1; tentative D call: TRBD1 (6 bases). The germline V and J ends were trimmed by 7 bases and 11 bases, with 20 bases remaining between them. Germline CDR1 and CDR2: MGHDK and SYGVNS. The CDR3 has 13 residues. The CDR3 here is CASTTGMSLPAFF. The CDR3 bases are TGTGCCAGCACCACAGGGATGTCTCTCCCCGCTTTCTTT.

This clonotype was found many times. V is TRBV7-9 and J is TRBJ1-6; 8 bases are shared with TRBD1. From germline, CDR1 is SEHNR and CDR2 FQNEAQ (reference sequence). This CDR3 is built from 14 residues. V lost 2 bases, J lost 8 bases, and 2 bases stayed unmatched. Here the CDR3 DNA reads TGTGCCAGCAGCTTAATGACAGGGGATTCACCCCTCCACTTT. It yields the protein CASSLMTGDSPLHF.

This clonotype was picked up many times. V gene TRBV20-1 combines with J gene TRBJ1-2, with unresolved D. The CDR3 length is 11 residues. V was cut by 8 bases and J by 2 bases, with 9 bases left in between. In germline, CDR1 is DFQATT, CDR2 SNEGSKA (reference sequence). In nucleotides, the CDR3 is TGCAGTTCGACCTCGAACTATGGCTACACCTTC. Translation gives CSSTSNYGYTF.